Listed below are T cell receptor beta chains from one sample, sequenced in a study of OX40 agonist ivuxolimab in advanced cancers. This table comes from immunoSEQ multiplex PCR, and its TCRdb copy is limited to in-frame clones, with some not included. The table has about 45,000 clones, 84% seen once; the top ten hold around 2.7%. The source was CD4+ or CD8+ T cells sorted from blood, collected in a trial of the OX40 agonist ivuxolimab. All receptors come from an adult with an advanced solid tumor such as melanoma, head and neck, liver or kidney cancer. Both conserved end residues are part of each CDR3. A D gene is named only where the DNA matches it firmly. Size values are once, few and many counts, or a class for expanded clones, and some rows have none.

CASSYPGSQETQYF	TGTGCCAGCAGTTACCCAGGGAGCCAAGAGACCCAGTACTTC	NA	TRBV6-5	TRBJ2-5	NA
CASSYTGAEAFF	TGTGCCAGCAGCTACACGGGGGCCGAAGCTTTCTTT	NA	TRBV14	TRBJ1-1	NA
CASSLASAGHYGYTF	TGTGCCAGCAGCTTGGCCTCGGCTGGGCACTATGGCTACACCTTC	NA	TRBV4-2	TRBJ1-2	NA
CASSSFTRGPEETQYF	TGTGCCAGCAGTTCTTTTACCAGGGGGCCCGAAGAGACCCAGTACTTC	NA	TRBV27	TRBJ2-5	TRBD1
CASSEGPRSYEQYF	TGTGCCAGCAGTGAAGGGCCTCGTTCCTACGAGCAGTACTTC	NA	TRBV6-1	TRBJ2-7	NA
CASSQADRGADYGYTF	TGCGCCAGCAGCCAAGCTGACAGGGGAGCGGACTATGGCTACACCTTC	NA	TRBV4-3	TRBJ1-2	TRBD1
CAEGGVEGGNTIYF	TGTGCAGAGGGGGGAGTCGAAGGTGGAAACACCATATATTTT	few	TRBV7-9	TRBJ1-3	NA
CASSQDVGGISYEQYF	TGCGCCAGCAGCCAAGATGTGGGGGGAATCTCCTACGAGCAGTACTTC	once	TRBV4-1	TRBJ2-7	NA
CASRYGTGGTYEQYF	TGTGCCAGCCGGTACGGGACAGGGGGTACCTACGAGCAGTACTTC	NA	TRBV6-5	TRBJ2-7	TRBD1
CASSLGTWGRSYNSPLHF	TGTGCCAGCAGCTTAGGCACGTGGGGCCGCTCCTATAATTCACCCCTCCACTTT	once	TRBV13	TRBJ1-6	NA
CASSPTGDYEQYF	TGTGCCAGCAGCCCGACAGGGGACTACGAGCAGTACTTC	NA	TRBV4-2	TRBJ2-7	TRBD1
CASSLAQGGTGELFF	TGTGCCAGCAGCTTGGCACAGGGAGGAACCGGGGAGCTGTTTTTT	NA	TRBV7-6	TRBJ2-2	NA
CASTPRDRVTGELFF	TGTGCCAGCACCCCTCGGGACAGGGTCACCGGGGAGCTGTTTTTT	NA	TRBV28	TRBJ2-2	TRBD1
CASSQGYTEAFF	TGTGCCAGCAGCCAAGGGTACACTGAAGCTTTCTTT	few	TRBV7-9	TRBJ1-1	NA
CASSQDVSGPYEQYF	TGTGCCAGCAGCCAAGATGTCAGCGGCCCCTACGAGCAGTACTTC	few	TRBV4-2	TRBJ2-7	NA
CASSAYSGGSYNEQFF	TGTGCCAGCAGTGCCTATAGCGGGGGCTCCTACAATGAGCAGTTCTTC	NA	TRBV6-6	TRBJ2-1	TRBD2
CATFLRGAEGYTF	TGTGCCACCTTCCTGAGAGGGGCTGAGGGCTACACCTTC	once	TRBV6-6	TRBJ1-2	NA
CASSFPWDGAGELFF	TGTGCCAGCAGTTTTCCTTGGGACGGGGCCGGGGAGCTGTTTTTT	few	TRBV6-6	TRBJ2-2	NA
CASSPTGQGNYGYTF	TGTGCCAGCAGTCCTACCGGACAGGGGAACTATGGCTACACCTTC	NA	TRBV27	TRBJ1-2	TRBD1
CASSLASGFPPTEAFF	TGTGCCAGCAGCTTAGCGTCAGGGTTCCCACCCACTGAAGCTTTCTTT	NA	TRBV7-6	TRBJ1-1	NA
CASSLPGGVAGGRNEQFF	TGTGCCAGCAGCCTCCCCGGAGGGGTAGCGGGGGGGCGCAATGAGCAGTTCTTC	NA	TRBV7-2	TRBJ2-1	TRBD2
CASSQDNGNQPQHF	TGCGCCAGCAGCCAAGATAACGGCAATCAGCCCCAGCATTTT	NA	TRBV4-3	TRBJ1-5	NA
CASSTQGANYGYTF	TGTGCCAGCTCAACTCAGGGGGCGAACTATGGCTACACCTTC	once	TRBV18	TRBJ1-2	TRBD1
CASSQDPGLSFHNEQFF	TGCGCCAGCAGCCAAGATCCGGGCCTTTCCTTCCACAATGAGCAGTTCTTC	NA	TRBV4-1	TRBJ2-1	NA
CASGWSMGQFF	TGTGCTAGTGGTTGGAGTATGGGGCAGTTCTTC	once	TRBV12-5	TRBJ2-1	NA
CASTPADRNSYEQYF	TGTGCCAGCACTCCGGCGGACAGGAACTCCTACGAGCAGTACTTC	NA	TRBV11-2	TRBJ2-7	TRBD1
CASAPLSRAGDTQYF	TGTGCCAGCGCCCCGTTGAGCAGGGCGGGAGATACGCAGTATTTT	NA	TRBV2	TRBJ2-3	NA
CASSYPDRDGRNTIYF	TGTGCCAGCAGTTACCCGGACAGGGATGGGCGGAACACCATATATTTT	NA	TRBV6-6	TRBJ1-3	TRBD1
CASSQGSGRGADTQYF	TGTGCCAGCAGTCAGGGGTCGGGCCGGGGCGCGGATACGCAGTATTTT	NA	TRBV7-2	TRBJ2-3	NA
CASLQGGSTDTQYF	TGTGCCAGCCTTCAGGGAGGGAGCACAGATACGCAGTATTTT	NA	TRBV21-1	TRBJ2-3	NA
CASSLVPAPMNTEAFF	TGTGCCAGCAGCTTAGTCCCTGCGCCCATGAACACTGAAGCTTTCTTT	NA	TRBV7-9	TRBJ1-1	NA
CASGRGRRTGELFF	TGTGCCAGCGGCAGGGGGCGCAGGACCGGGGAGCTGTTTTTT	once	TRBV6-5	TRBJ2-2	TRBD1
CASSYIGDKYTF	TGTGCCAGCAGTTACATTGGGGACAAATACACCTTC	NA	TRBV6-6	TRBJ1-2	NA
CASSLLGMSGELFF	TGTGCCAGCAGCTTACTGGGGATGAGCGGGGAGCTGTTTTTT	NA	TRBV7-3	TRBJ2-2	NA
CASSFTVADTQYF	TGTGCCAGCAGCTTCACTGTGGCAGATACGCAGTATTTT	NA	TRBV11-2	TRBJ2-3	NA
CASRASVPTEAFF	TGTGCCAGCAGGGCTTCGGTCCCCACTGAAGCTTTCTTT	few	TRBV7-9	TRBJ1-1	NA
CASSQPAGAGTDTQYF	TGTGCCAGCAGCCAACCAGCGGGGGCGGGCACAGATACGCAGTATTTT	NA	TRBV5-5	TRBJ2-3	TRBD2
CASSFVTGELFF	TGTGCCAGCAGCTTTGTGACCGGGGAGCTGTTTTTT	NA	TRBV11-2	TRBJ2-2	NA
CASRTGGREAFF	TGTGCCAGCCGGACAGGGGGCAGGGAAGCTTTCTTT	NA	TRBV2	TRBJ1-1	TRBD1
CASSSAGAGAWNEQFF	TGTGCCAGCAGCTCGGCGGGGGCGGGAGCATGGAATGAGCAGTTCTTC	once	TRBV27	TRBJ2-1	NA
CASSPREGWVEQYF	TGTGCCAGCTCACCCAGGGAAGGGTGGGTCGAGCAGTACTTC	NA	TRBV18	TRBJ2-7	NA
CASSGGQGAYEQYF	TGCGCCAGCAGTGGAGGACAGGGAGCCTACGAGCAGTACTTC	NA	TRBV10-1	TRBJ2-7	TRBD1